The clone carrying this T cell receptor (beta chain) was seen just once. Its antigen is still unknown. Running of the assay took place at deep level. Here immunoSEQ multiplex PCR was the method, and the copy in TCRdb shows in-frame clones only, minus some. The sample lists around 600,000 clones, nearly 98% occurring once. This record comes from a study of shared clonotypes between healthy human individuals. Study-wide points: Generally, naive subsets came out with larger estimated richness than memory subsets.

Terminally differentiated effector memory CD45RA+ cells were left out of the naive CD8 fraction, which was CD45RO-negative and positively selected for CCR7. Trimming cost V 7 bases and J 0 bases, with 9 bases left between them. CDR1 SGHDT and CDR2 YYEEEE come from the germline V gene. CDR3 size: 13 residues. The sequence was obtained from a man aged 25-45 years in good health. Sequencing input: naive CD8+ T cells sorted from blood. The chain carries TRBV5-6 and TRBJ2-3, with D possibly being TRBD2 (6 bases). CDR3 nucleotides: TGTGCCAGCGGGGGGTCTAGCACAGATACGCAGTATTTT. The encoded protein is CASGGSSTDTQYF.